The subject of this entry is one T cell receptor beta chain. TCRdb's copy holds only in-frame clones and misses some; the assay was immunoSEQ multiplex PCR. Among 77,000 or so clones listed, around nine tenths were seen once. This sample was taken from a study of OX40 agonist ivuxolimab in advanced cancers. CDR3 length: 12 amino acids. Germline loops: CDR1 LNHDA, CDR2 SQIVND (reference sequence). The ends lost 9 bases at V and 8 bases at J; junction bases unmatched: 7. The specimen was CD4+ or CD8+ T cells sorted from blood, collected in a trial of the OX40 agonist ivuxolimab. This receptor was identified in an adult with an advanced solid tumor such as melanoma, head and neck, liver or kidney cancer. This chain links TRBV19 with TRBJ1-2, with TRBD1 matching 9 bases. CDR3 in amino acids: CASLGQGRGYTF. The DNA for the CDR3 is TGTGCCAGCCTAGGACAGGGGCGGGGCTACACCTTC.